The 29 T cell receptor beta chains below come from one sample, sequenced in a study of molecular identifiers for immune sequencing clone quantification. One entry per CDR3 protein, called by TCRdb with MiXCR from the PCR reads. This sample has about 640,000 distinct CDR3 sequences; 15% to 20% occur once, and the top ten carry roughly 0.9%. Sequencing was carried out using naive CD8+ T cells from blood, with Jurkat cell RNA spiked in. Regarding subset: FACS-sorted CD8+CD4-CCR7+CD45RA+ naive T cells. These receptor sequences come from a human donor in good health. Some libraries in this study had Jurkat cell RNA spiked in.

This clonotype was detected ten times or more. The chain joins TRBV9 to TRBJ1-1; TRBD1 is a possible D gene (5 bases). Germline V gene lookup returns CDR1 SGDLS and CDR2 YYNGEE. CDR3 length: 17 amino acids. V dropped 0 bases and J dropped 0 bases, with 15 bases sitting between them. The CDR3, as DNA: TGTGCCAGCAGCGTAGAGGGGACTACTACCATGAACACTGAAGCTTTCTTT. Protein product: CASSVEGTTTMNTEAFF. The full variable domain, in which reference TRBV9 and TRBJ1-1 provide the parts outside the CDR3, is DSGVTQTPKHLITATGQRVTLRCSPRSGDLSVYWYQQSLDQGLQFLIQYYNGEERAKGNILERFSAQQFPDLHSELNLSSLELGDSALYFCASSVEGTTTMNTEAFFGQGTRLTVV.

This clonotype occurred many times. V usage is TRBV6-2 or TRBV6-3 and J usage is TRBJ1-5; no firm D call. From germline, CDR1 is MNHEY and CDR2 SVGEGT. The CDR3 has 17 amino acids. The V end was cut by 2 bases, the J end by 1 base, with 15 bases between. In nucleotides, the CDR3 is TGTGCCAGCAGTTACACGCTTCAGGAGACGAGCAATCAGCCCCAGCATTTT. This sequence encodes CASSYTLQETSNQPQHF.

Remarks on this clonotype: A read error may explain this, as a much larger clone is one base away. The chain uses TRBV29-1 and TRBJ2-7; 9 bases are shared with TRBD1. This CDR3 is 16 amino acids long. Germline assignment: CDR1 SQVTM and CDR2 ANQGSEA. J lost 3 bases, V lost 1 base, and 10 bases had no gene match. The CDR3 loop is CSVEGRSRDRDYEQYF. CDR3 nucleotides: TGCAGCGTTGAAGGTCGAAGTCGGGACAGGGACTACGAGCAGTACTTC.

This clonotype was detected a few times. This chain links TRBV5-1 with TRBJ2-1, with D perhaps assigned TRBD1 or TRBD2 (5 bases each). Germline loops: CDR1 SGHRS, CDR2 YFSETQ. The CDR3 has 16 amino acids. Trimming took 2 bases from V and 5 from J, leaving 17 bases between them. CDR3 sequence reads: CASSFRGPSTHNEQFF. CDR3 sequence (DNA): TGCGCCAGCAGCTTCCGGGGCCCGAGTACTCACAATGAGCAGTTCTTC. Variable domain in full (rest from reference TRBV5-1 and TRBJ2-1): KAGVTQTPRYLIKTRGQQVTLSCSPISGHRSVSWYQQTPGQGLQFLFEYFSETQRNKGNFPGRFSGRQFSNSRSEMNVSTLELGDSALYLCASSFRGPSTHNEQFFGPGTRLTVL.

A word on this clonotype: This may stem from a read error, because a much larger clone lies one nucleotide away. For the CDR3, the DNA is TGTGCCAGCAGCTCTAACACGGGGGTGGGCCAAGAGACCCGGTACTTC. Translated: CASSSNTGVGQETRYF. This chain joins TRBV7-9 and TRBJ2-5, with D perhaps TRBD2 (6 bases). CDR3 length equals 16 residues. Germline V CDR1 and CDR2: SEHNR, FQNEAQ (reference sequence).

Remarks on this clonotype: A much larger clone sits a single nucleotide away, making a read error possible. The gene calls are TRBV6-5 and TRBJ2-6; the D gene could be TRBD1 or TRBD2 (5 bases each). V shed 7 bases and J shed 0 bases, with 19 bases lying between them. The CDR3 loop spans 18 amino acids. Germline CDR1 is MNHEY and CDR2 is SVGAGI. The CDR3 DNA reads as TGTGCCAGCAAAAACCCGGGACGGGGATACTCTGGGGCCAACGTCCTGACTTTC. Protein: CASKNPGRGYSGANVLTF.

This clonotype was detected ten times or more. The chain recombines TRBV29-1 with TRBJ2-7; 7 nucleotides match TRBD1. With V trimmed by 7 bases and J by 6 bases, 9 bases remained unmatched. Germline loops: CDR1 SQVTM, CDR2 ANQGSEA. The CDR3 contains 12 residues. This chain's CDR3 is CSAIGTAGEQYF. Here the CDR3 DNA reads TGCAGCGCCATCGGGACAGCAGGCGAGCAGTACTTC.

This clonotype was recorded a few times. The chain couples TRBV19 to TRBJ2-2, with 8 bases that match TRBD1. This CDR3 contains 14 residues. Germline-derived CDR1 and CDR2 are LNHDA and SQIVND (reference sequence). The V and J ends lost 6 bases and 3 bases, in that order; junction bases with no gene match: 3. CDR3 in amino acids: CASRRTGYTGELFF. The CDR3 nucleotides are TGTGCCAGTAGGAGGACAGGGTACACCGGGGAGCTGTTTTTT. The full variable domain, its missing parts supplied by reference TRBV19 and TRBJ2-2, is DGGITQSPKYLFRKEGQNVTLSCEQNLNHDAMYWYRQDPGQGLRLIYYSQIVNDFQKGDIAEGYSVSREKKESFPLTVTSAQKNPTAFYLCASRRTGYTGELFFGEGSRLTVL.

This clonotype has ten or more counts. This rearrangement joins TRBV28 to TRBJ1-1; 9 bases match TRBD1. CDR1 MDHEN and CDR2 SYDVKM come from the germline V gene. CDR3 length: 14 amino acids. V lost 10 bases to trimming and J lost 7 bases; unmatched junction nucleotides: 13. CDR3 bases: TGTGCCACCTCTTTCGGGACAGGGATGATTGAAGCTTTCTTT. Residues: CATSFGTGMIEAFF.

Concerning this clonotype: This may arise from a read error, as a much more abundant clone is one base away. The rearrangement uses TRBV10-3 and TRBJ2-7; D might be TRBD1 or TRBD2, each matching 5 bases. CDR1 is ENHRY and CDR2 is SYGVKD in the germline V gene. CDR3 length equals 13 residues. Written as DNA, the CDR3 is TGTGCCATCGGCCGGGACCACTCCTACAAGCAGTACTTC. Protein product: CAIGRDHSYKQYF.

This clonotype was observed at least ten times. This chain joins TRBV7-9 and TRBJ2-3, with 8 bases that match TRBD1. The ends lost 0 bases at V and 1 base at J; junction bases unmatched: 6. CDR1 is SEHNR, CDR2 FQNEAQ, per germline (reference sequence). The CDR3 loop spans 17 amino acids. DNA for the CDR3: TGTGCCAGCAGCTTAGCGGAGACAGGGGAGGGCACAGATACGCAGTATTTT. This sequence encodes CASSLAETGEGTDTQYF.

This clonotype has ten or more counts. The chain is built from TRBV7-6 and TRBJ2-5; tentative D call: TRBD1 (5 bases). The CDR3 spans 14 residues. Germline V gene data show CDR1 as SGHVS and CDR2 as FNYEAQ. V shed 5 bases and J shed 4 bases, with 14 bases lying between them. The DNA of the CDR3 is TGTGCCAGCAGCCGATTCTTTCAGGGAGAGACCCAGTACTTC. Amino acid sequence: CASSRFFQGETQYF. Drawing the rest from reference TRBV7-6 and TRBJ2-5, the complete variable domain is GAGVSQSPRYKVTKRGQDVALRCDPISGHVSLYWYRQALGQGPEFLTYFNYEAQQDKSGLPNDRFSAERPEGSISTLTIQRTEQRDSAMYRCASSRFFQGETQYFGPGTRLLVL.

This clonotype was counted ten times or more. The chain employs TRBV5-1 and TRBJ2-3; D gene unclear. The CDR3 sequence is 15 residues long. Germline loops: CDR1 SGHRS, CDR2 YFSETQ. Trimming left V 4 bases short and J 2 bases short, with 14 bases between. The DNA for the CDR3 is TGCGCCAGCAGCGTAGTAGCCCTAAACACAGATACGCAGTATTTT. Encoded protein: CASSVVALNTDTQYF.

For the CDR3, the DNA is TGTGCCAGCAGTCACGGACTTCTTCCTGACACAGATACGCAGTATTTT. Residues: CASSHGLLPDTDTQYF. This chain connects TRBV6-5 to TRBJ2-3; tentative D call: TRBD2 (5 bases). Deletions cut 5 bases from V and 2 bases from J, with 17 bases between. CDR1 MNHEY and CDR2 SVGAGI come from the germline V gene. The CDR3 is 16 residues long.

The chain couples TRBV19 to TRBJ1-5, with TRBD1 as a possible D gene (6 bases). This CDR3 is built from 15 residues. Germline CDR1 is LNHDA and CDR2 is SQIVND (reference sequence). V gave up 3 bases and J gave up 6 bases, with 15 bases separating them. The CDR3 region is CASSIIGGQGQPQHF. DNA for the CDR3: TGTGCCAGTAGTATCATTGGGGGGCAGGGTCAGCCCCAGCATTTT.

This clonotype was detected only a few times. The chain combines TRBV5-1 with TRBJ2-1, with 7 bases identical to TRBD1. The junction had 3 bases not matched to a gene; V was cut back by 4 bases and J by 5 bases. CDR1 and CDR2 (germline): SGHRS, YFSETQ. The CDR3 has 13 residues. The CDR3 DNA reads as TGCGCCAGCAGCGTTACAGGGGACAATGAGCAGTTCTTC. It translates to CASSVTGDNEQFF.

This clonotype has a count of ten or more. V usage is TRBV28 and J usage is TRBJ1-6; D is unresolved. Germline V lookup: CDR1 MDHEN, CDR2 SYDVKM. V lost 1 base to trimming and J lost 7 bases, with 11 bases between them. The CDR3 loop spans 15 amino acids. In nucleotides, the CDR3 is TGTGCCAGCAGTTTATACAACTCCGGGAATTCACCCCTCCACTTT. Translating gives CASSLYNSGNSPLHF.

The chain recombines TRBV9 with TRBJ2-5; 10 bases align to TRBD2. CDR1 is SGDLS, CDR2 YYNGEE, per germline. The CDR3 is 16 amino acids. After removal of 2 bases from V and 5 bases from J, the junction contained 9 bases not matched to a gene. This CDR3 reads CASSVSGRTGWETQYF. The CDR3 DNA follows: TGTGCCAGCAGCGTTAGCGGGAGGACGGGTTGGGAGACCCAGTACTTC.

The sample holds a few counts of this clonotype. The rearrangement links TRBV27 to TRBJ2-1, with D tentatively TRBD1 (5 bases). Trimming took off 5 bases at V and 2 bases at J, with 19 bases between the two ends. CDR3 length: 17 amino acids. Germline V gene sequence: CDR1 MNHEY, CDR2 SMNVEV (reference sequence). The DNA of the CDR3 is TGTGCCAGCAGTCCGAAGGGGTCGCACCTGCCCTACAATGAGCAGTTCTTC. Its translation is CASSPKGSHLPYNEQFF.

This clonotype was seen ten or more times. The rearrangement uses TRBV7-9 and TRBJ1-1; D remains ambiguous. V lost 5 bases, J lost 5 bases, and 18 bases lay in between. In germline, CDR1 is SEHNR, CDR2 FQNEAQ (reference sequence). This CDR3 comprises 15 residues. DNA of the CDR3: TGTGCCAGCAGCCGCGCCGGGTATCTGGGTACTGAAGCTTTCTTT. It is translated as CASSRAGYLGTEAFF.

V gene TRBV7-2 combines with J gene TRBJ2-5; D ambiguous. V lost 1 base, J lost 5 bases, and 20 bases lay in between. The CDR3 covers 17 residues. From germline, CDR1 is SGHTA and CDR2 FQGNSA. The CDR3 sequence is CASSLEYAGVVRETQYF. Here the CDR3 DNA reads TGTGCCAGCAGCTTAGAGTACGCTGGCGTTGTTAGGGAGACCCAGTACTTC.

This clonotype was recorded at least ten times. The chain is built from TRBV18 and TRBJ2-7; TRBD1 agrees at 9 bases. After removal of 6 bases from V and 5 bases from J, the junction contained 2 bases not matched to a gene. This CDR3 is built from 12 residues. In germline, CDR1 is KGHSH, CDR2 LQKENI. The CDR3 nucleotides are TGTGCCAGCTCCGGACAGGGGCACGAGCAGTACTTC. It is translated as CASSGQGHEQYF.

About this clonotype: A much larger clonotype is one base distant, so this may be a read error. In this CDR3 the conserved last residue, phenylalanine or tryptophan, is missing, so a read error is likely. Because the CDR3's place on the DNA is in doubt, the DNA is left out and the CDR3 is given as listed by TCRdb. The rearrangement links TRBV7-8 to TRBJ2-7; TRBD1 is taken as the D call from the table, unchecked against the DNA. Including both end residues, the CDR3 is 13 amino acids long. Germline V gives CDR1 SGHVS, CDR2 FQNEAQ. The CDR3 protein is CASSLAPFGTALL.

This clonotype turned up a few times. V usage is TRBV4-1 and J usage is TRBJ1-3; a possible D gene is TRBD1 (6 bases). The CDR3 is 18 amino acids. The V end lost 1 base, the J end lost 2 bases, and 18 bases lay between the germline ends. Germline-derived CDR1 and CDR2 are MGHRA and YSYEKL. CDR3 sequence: CASSQGGRGHPAGNTIYF. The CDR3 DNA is TGCGCCAGCAGCCAAGGGGGCAGGGGCCATCCGGCTGGAAACACCATATATTTT.

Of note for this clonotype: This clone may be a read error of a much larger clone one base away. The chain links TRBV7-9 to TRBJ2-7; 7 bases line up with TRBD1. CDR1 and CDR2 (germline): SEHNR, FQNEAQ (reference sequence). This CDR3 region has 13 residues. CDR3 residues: CTSSLGQGVEQYF. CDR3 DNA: TGTACCAGCAGCTTAGGGCAGGGGGTAGAGCAGTACTTC.

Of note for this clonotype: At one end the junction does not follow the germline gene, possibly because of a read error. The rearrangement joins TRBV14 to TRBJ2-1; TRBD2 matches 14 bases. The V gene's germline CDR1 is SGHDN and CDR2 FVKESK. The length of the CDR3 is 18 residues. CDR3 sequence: CASSQDKTSGGVHNERFF. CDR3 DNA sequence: TGTGCCAGCAGCCAAGATAAGACTAGCGGGGGGGTCCACAATGAGCGGTTCTTC.

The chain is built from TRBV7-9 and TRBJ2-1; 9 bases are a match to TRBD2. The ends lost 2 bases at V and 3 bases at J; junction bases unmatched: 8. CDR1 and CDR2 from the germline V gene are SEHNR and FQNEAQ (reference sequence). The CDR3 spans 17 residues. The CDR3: CASSLFEGLAHYNEQFF. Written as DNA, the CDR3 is TGTGCCAGCAGCTTATTTGAGGGACTAGCCCACTACAATGAGCAGTTCTTC.

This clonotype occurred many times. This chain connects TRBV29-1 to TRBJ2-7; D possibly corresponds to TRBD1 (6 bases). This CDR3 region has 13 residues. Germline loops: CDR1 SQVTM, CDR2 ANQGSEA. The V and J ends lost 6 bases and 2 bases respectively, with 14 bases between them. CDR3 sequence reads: CSVETGTPYEQYF. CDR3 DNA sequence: TGCAGCGTGGAAACCGGGACACCCTACGAGCAGTACTTC.

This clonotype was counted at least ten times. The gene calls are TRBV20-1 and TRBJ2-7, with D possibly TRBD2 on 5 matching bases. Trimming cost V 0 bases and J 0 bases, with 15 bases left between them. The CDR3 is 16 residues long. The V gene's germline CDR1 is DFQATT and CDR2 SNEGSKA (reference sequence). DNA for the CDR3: TGCAGTGCTAGAGACCCCCCGGGGTACGGCTCCTACGAGCAGTACTTC. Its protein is CSARDPPGYGSYEQYF.